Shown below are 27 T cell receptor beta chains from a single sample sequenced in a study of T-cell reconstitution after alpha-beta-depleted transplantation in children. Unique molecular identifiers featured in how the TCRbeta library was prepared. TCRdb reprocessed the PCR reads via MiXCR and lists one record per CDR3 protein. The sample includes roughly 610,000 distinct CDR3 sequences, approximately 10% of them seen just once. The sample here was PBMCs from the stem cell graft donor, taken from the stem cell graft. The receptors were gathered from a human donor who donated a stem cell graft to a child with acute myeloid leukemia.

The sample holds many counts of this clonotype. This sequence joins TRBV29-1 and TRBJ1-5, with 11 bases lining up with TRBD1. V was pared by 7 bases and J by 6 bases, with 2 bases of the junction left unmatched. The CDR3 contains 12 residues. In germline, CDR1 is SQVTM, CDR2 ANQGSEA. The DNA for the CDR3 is TGCAGCGCCGGGACAGGGGGTCAGCCCCAGCATTTT. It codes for CSAGTGGQPQHF.

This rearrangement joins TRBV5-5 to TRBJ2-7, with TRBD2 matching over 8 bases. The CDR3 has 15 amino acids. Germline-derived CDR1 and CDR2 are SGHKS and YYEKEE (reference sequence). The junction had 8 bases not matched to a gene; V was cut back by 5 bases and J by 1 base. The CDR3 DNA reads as TGTGCCAGCAGTACCGACGGGGGGGGATCCTACGAGCAGTACTTC. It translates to CASSTDGGGSYEQYF.

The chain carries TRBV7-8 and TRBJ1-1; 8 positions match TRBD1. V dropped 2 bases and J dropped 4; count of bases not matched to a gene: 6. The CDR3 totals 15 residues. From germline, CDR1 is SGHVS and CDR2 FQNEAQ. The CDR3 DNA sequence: TGTGCCAGCAGCTTACCGGGACAGGTGGGCACTGAAGCTTTCTTT. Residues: CASSLPGQVGTEAFF.

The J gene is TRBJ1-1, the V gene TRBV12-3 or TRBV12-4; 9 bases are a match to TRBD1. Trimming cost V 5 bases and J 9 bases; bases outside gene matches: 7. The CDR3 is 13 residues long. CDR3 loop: CASSPRDREKAFF. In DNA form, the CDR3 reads TGTGCCAGCAGTCCACGGGACAGGGAGAAAGCTTTCTTT.

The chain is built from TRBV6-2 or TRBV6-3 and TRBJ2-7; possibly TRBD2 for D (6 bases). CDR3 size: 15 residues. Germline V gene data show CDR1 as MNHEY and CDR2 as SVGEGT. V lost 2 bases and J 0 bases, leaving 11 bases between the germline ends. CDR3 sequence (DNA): TGTGCCAGCAGTTACCGGCGGGACGGCTCCTACGAGCAGTACTTC. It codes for CASSYRRDGSYEQYF.

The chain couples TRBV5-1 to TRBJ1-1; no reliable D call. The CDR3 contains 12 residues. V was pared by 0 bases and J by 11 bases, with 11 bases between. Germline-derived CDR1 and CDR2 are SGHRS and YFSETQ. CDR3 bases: TGCGCCAGCAGCTTGGAAGGGTTTTGGGCTTTCTTT. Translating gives CASSLEGFWAFF.

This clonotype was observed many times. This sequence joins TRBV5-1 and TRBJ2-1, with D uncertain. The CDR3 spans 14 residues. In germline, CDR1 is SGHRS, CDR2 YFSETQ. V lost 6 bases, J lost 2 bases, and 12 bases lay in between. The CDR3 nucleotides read TGCGCCAGCAAAGTGGCAGAGGCCTACAATGAGCAGTTCTTC. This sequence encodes CASKVAEAYNEQFF.

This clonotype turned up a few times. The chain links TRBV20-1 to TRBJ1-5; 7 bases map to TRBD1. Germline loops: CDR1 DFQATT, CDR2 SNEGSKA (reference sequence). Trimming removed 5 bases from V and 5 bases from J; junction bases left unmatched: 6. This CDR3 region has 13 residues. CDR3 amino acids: CSAQTQGYQPQHF. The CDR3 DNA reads TGCAGTGCTCAAACACAGGGGTATCAGCCCCAGCATTTT.

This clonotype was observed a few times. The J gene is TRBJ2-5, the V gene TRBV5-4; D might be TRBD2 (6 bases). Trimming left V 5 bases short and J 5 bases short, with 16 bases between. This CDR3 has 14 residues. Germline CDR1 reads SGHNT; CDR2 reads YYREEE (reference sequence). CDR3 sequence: CASRDGSGAETQYF. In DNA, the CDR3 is TGTGCCAGCAGGGATGGTTCGGGAGCGGAGACCCAGTACTTC.

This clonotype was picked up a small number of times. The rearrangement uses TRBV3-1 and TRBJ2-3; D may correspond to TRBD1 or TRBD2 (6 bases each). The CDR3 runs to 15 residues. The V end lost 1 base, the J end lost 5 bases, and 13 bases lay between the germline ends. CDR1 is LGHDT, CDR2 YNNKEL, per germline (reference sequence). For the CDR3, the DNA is TGTGCCAGCAGCCAAGGGGGGGCCCGGGGAGATACGCAGTATTTT. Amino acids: CASSQGGARGDTQYF.

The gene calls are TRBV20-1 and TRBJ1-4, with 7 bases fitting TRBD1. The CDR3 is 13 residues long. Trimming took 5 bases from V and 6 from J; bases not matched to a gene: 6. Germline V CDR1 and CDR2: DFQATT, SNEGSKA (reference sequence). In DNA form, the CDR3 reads TGCAGTGCTTTACAGGGGTATGATGAAAAACTGTTTTTT. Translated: CSALQGYDEKLFF.

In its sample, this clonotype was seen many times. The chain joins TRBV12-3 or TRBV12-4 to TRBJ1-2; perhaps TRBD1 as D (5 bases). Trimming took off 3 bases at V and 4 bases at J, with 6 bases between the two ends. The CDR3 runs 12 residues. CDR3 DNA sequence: TGTGCCAGCAGTTTGAGGGGCTATGGCTACACCTTC. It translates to CASSLRGYGYTF.

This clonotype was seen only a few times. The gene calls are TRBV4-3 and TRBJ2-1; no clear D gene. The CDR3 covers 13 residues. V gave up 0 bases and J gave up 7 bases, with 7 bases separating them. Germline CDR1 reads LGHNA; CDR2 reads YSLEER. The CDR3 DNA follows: TGCGCCAGCAGCCAAGATAACGGGAATGAGCAGTTCTTC. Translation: CASSQDNGNEQFF.

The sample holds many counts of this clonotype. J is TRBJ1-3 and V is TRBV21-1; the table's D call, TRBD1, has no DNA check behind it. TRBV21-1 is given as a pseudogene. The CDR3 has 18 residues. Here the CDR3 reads CASSKTWTGSTSGNTIYF. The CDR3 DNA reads TGTGCCAGCAGCAAGACTTGGACAGGGTCGACATCTGGAAACACCATATATTTT.

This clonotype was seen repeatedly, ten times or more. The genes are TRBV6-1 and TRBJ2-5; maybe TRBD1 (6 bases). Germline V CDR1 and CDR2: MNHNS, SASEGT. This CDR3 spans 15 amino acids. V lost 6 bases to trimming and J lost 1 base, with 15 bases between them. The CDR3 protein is CASSRTGIPQETQYF. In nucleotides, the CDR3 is TGTGCCAGCAGCCGAACAGGGATACCCCAAGAGACCCAGTACTTC.

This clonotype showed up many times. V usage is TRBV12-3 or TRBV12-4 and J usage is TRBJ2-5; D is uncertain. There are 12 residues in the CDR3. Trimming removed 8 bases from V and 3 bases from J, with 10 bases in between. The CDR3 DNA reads TGTGCCAGCGGTAACGCAAAAGAGACCCAGTACTTC. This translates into CASGNAKETQYF.

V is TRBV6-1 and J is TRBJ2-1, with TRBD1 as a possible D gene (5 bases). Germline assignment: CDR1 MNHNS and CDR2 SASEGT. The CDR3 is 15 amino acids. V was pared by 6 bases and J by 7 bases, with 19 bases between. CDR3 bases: TGTGCCAGCAGAGGACGCACGGCGGACACGAATGAGCAGTTCTTC. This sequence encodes CASRGRTADTNEQFF.

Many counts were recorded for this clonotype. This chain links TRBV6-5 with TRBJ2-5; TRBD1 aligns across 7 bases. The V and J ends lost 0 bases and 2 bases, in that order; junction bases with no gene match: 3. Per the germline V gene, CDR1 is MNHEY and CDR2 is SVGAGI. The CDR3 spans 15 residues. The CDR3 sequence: CASSYSPGQQETQYF. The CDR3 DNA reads TGTGCCAGCAGTTACTCCCCGGGACAGCAAGAGACCCAGTACTTC.

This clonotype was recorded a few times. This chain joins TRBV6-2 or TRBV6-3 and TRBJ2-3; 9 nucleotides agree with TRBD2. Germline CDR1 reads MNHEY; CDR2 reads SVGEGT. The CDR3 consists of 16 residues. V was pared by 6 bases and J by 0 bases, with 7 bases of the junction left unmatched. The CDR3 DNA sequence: TGTGCCAGCAGGGCTAGCGGGACGATTAGCACAGATACGCAGTATTTT. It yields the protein CASRASGTISTDTQYF.

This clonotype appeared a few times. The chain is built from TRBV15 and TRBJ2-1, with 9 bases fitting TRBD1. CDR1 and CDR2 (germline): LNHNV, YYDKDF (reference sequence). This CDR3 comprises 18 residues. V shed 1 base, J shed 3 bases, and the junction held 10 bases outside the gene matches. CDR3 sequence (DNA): TGTGCCACCAGCAGAGGCCCCCGTCCGGGACAGGGCTACAATGAGCAGTTCTTC. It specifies CATSRGPRPGQGYNEQFF.

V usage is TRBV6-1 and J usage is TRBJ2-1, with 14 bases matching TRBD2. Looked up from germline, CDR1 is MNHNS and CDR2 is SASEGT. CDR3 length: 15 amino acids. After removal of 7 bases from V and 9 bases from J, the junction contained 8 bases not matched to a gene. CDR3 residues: CASKLTSGRVPEQFF. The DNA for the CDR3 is TGTGCCAGCAAGCTGACTAGCGGGAGGGTTCCTGAGCAGTTCTTC.

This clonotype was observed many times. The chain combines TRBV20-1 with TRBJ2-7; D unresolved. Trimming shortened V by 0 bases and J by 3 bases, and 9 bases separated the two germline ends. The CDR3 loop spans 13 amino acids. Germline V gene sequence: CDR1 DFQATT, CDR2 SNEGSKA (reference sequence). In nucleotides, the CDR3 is TGCAGTGCTAGAGATTTGCGTCACTACGAGCAGTACTTC. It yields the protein CSARDLRHYEQYF.

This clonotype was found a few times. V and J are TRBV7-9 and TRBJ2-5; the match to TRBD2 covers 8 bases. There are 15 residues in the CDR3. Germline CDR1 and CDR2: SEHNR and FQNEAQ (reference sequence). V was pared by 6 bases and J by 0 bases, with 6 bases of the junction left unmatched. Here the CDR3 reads CASRPVLADQETQYF. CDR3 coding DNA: TGTGCCAGCAGACCAGTACTAGCGGACCAAGAGACCCAGTACTTC. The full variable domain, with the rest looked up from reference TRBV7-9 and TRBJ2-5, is DTGVSQNPRHKITKRGQNVTFRCDPISEHNRLYWYRQTLGQGPEFLTYFQNEAQLEKSRLLSDRFSAERPKGSFSTLEIQRTEQGDSAMYLCASRPVLADQETQYFGPGTRLLVL.

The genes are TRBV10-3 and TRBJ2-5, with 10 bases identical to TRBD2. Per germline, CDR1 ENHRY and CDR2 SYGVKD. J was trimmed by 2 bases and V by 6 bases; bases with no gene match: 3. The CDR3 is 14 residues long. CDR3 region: CAISPGLAQETQYF. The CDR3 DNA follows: TGTGCCATCAGCCCGGGACTAGCGCAAGAGACCCAGTACTTC.

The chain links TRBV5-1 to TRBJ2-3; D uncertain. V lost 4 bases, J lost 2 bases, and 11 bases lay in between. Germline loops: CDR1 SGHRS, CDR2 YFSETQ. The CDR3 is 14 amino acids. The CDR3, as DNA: TGCGCCAGCAGCACGGACCCGAACACAGATACGCAGTATTTT. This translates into CASSTDPNTDTQYF.

The chain's CDR3 is CASSYSFQMTQYF. The CDR3 DNA follows: TGTGCCAGCAGTTACTCTTTCCAGATGACGCAGTATTTT. The chain recombines TRBV6-5 with TRBJ2-3; D not resolved. The CDR3 covers 13 residues. V lost 0 bases to trimming and J lost 9 bases, with 10 bases between them. Germline V gene data show CDR1 as MNHEY and CDR2 as SVGAGI.

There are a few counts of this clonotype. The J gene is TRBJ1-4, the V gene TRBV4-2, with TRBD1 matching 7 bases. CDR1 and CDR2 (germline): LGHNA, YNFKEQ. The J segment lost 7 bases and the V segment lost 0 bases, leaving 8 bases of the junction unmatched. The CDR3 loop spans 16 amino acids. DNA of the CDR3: TGTGCCAGCAGCCAAGAGGGAGGGGGCGCAGGTGAAAAACTGTTTTTT. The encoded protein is CASSQEGGGAGEKLFF.